The 3 T cell receptor beta chains listed next were all sequenced from one sample in a study of blood T cell repertoires in COVID-19. The repertoire was sequenced with immunoSEQ multiplex PCR; TCRdb's copy has only in-frame clones and lacks some. The sample yields some 150,000 clones, roughly 80% seen once. The sequencing input was peripheral blood. Receptors were obtained from a man aged 55 to 69 with acute or convalescent COVID-19.

This clone appeared a single time. The chain combines TRBV19 with TRBJ1-5; D is unclear. The CDR3 totals 14 residues. Germline V gives CDR1 LNHDA, CDR2 SQIVND (reference sequence). V lost 4 bases and J 7 bases, leaving 14 bases between the germline ends. Here the CDR3 reads CASSKLDLGQPQHF. The CDR3, as DNA: TGTGCCAGTAGTAAGCTCGATCTAGGACAGCCCCAGCATTTT.

The chain joins TRBV6-2 or TRBV6-3 to TRBJ1-1; 10 nucleotides align to TRBD1. The CDR3 runs to 17 residues. J was trimmed by 2 bases and V by 2 bases; bases with no gene match: 8. Germline values: CDR1 MNHEY, CDR2 SVGEGT. In DNA form, the CDR3 reads TGTGCCAGCAGTTACCCTGAGGGACAGGGGAGCAACACTGAAGCTTTCTTT. It specifies CASSYPEGQGSNTEAFF.

The CDR3 coding sequence is TGTGCCACCAGTGCCCCTAACCCGGACAGGGTTTACAATGAGCAGTTCTTC. It codes for CATSAPNPDRVYNEQFF. The chain has TRBV24-1 and TRBJ2-1, with TRBD1 matching over 8 bases. Unmatched junction bases numbered 12, after V lost 5 bases and J lost 4 bases. Per germline, CDR1 KGHDR and CDR2 SFDVKD. This CDR3 has 17 residues.